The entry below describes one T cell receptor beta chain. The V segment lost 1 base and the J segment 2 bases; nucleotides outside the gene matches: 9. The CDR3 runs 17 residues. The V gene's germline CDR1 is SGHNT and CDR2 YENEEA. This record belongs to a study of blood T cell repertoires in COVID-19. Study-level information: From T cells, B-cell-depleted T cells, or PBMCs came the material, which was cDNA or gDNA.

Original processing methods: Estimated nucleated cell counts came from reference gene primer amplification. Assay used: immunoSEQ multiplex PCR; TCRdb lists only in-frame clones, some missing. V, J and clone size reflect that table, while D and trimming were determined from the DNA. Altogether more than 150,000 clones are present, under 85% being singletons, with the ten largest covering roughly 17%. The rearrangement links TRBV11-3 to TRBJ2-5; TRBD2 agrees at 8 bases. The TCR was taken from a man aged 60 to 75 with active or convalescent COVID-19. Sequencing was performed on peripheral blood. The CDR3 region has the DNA TGTGCCAGCAGCTTAGGTTCGGGGGGGCGTGGACAAGAGACCCAGTACTTC. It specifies CASSLGSGGRGQETQYF.